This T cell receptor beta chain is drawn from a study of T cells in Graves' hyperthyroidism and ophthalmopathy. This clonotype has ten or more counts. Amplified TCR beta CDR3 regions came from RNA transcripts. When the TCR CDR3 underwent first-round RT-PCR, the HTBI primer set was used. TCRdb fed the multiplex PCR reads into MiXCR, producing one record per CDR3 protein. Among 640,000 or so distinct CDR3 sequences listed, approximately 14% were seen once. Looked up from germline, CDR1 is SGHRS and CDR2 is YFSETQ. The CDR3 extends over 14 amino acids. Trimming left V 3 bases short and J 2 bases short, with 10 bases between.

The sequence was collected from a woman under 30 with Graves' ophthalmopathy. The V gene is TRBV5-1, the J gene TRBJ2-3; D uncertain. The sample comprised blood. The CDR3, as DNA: TGCGCCAGCAGCTCGGACGGTTCCACAGATACGCAGTATTTT. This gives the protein CASSSDGSTDTQYF.